The 27 T cell receptor beta chains below come from one sample, sequenced in a study of CXCR3-negative and CXCR3-positive naive CD8 T cells. Their target antigens are unknown. UMI-labeled 5' RACE TRB cDNA libraries were prepared from the cells. Using the 5' RACE reads, TCRdb records one entry per CDR3 protein without DNA. The sample table includes about 90,000 distinct CDR3 sequences. Study observations and caveats: Hydrophobicity was higher for TRB CDR3s found in CXCR3-positive naive cells than in CXCR3-negative naive cells.

Sequenced material: naive CXCR3+ CD8+ T cells from blood. Subset reported: CD45RO-CCR7+CD27+CD95- naive CD8+ T cells expressing CXCR3 (TNR3+). The receptors were gathered from a human donor in good health. Some clones in this sample may be carry-over from other donors' samples.

The chain employs TRBV28 and TRBJ2-7; the TCRdb D gene call, TRBD2, has no DNA to confirm it. Germline V lookup: CDR1 MDHEN, CDR2 SYDVKM. There are 15 residues in the CDR3. This chain's CDR3 is CASSFAETIQNEQYF.

The chain combines TRBV9 with TRBJ1-5; TCRdb designates TRBD1, a call that cannot be tested without DNA. Germline V gene data show CDR1 as SGDLS and CDR2 as YYNGEE. This CDR3 is 14 amino acids long. The CDR3 loop is CASSVGGDNQPQHF.

The J gene is TRBJ2-1, the V gene TRBV28; TCRdb's D call of TRBD1 is untestable without DNA. The CDR3 length is 14 residues. The germline CDR1 and CDR2 sequences are MDHEN and SYDVKM. CDR3 protein: CASSFRGAYNEQFF. Full variable domain (outside the CDR3, taken from reference TRBV28 and TRBJ2-1): DVKVTQSSRYLVKRTGEKVFLECVQDMDHENMFWYRQDPGLGLRLIYFSYDVKMKEKGDIPEGYSVSREKKERFSLILESASTNQTSMYLCASSFRGAYNEQFFGPGTRLTVL.

This rearrangement joins TRBV20-1 to TRBJ2-3; TCRdb names TRBD1, which stays unverified in the absence of DNA. The CDR3 covers 12 residues. CDR1 is DFQATT, CDR2 SNEGSKA, per germline (reference sequence). CDR3 region: CSARAGADTQYF.

The rearrangement uses TRBV7-2 and TRBJ2-1. The CDR3 covers 13 residues. Germline values: CDR1 SGHTA, CDR2 FQGNSA. CDR3 loop: CASSFGQANEQFF.

The chain carries TRBV28 and TRBJ2-1; the TCRdb call, TRBD2, lacks DNA for checking. Looked up from germline, CDR1 is MDHEN and CDR2 is SYDVKM. There are 16 residues in the CDR3. Here the CDR3 reads CASNLPRADTYNEQFF. The whole variable domain, remainder taken from reference TRBV28 and TRBJ2-1, is DVKVTQSSRYLVKRTGEKVFLECVQDMDHENMFWYRQDPGLGLRLIYFSYDVKMKEKGDIPEGYSVSREKKERFSLILESASTNQTSMYLCASNLPRADTYNEQFFGPGTRLTVL.

The gene calls are TRBV4-2 and TRBJ2-1; TCRdb returns TRBD2, unconfirmable since there is no DNA. CDR3 length equals 16 residues. Germline V lookup: CDR1 LGHNA, CDR2 YNFKEQ. CDR3 sequence: CASSHPGTSGYNEQFF.

The chain employs TRBV7-6 and TRBJ2-1; TCRdb's assignment of TRBD2 cannot be checked, as there is no DNA. The CDR3 has 16 residues. Germline V gives CDR1 SGHVS, CDR2 FNYEAQ. CDR3 residues: CASSRSPGEGHNEQFF.

This chain links TRBV28 with TRBJ1-1; TCRdb lists TRBD1, though no DNA is available to test this call. This CDR3 has 13 amino acids. Germline loops: CDR1 MDHEN, CDR2 SYDVKM. The chain's CDR3 is CASSPSGGVGAFF.

This sequence joins TRBV9 and TRBJ2-1; TCRdb's D gene call, TRBD2, goes unchecked for lack of DNA. Germline V gene lookup returns CDR1 SGDLS and CDR2 YYNGEE. The CDR3 covers 17 residues. CDR3 protein: CASSQAVVAGGRNEQFF.

This chain uses TRBV7-9 with TRBJ2-7; TCRdb's assignment of TRBD1 cannot be checked, as there is no DNA. The CDR3 runs 12 residues. Germline CDR1 and CDR2: SEHNR and FQNEAQ (reference sequence). Here the CDR3 reads CASRGDLVEQYF.

The chain carries TRBV12-3 or TRBV12-4 and TRBJ2-7; the D call of TRBD1 rests on TCRdb alone, since no DNA is present to check it. The CDR3 runs 13 residues. The CDR3 sequence is CASTGRGDFEQYF.

The CDR3 region is CASSLLALGTTEAFF. The genes are TRBV5-1 and TRBJ1-1. This CDR3 is 15 amino acids long. Per germline, CDR1 SGHRS and CDR2 YFSETQ.

The chain joins TRBV7-7 to TRBJ2-7. CDR1 and CDR2 (germline): SSHAT, FNYEAQ (reference sequence). The CDR3 is made up of 13 amino acids. The CDR3 loop is CASSLDLSYEQYF.

The rearrangement uses TRBV7-9 and TRBJ2-5; TCRdb names TRBD1, which stays unverified in the absence of DNA. The CDR3 contains 12 residues. Germline assignment: CDR1 SEHNR and CDR2 FQNEAQ (reference sequence). The CDR3 loop is CASSSGLETQYF.

The chain combines TRBV6-5 with TRBJ2-7. The CDR3 totals 13 residues. Germline V lookup: CDR1 MNHEY, CDR2 SVGAGI. The CDR3 loop is CASSLRQPYEQYF.

The V call is TRBV11-1, the J call TRBJ2-5. Germline V gives CDR1 SGHAT, CDR2 FQDESV (reference sequence). The CDR3 sequence is 14 residues long. The CDR3 sequence: CASSLAGYQETQYF.

J is TRBJ2-7 and V is TRBV28. The CDR3 spans 12 residues. CDR1 is MDHEN and CDR2 is SYDVKM in the germline V gene. The CDR3 reads CASSLFEYEQYF.

The chain employs TRBV6-7 and TRBJ2-7. TRBV6-7 is an open reading frame whose function is uncertain. The CDR3 is made up of 15 amino acids. The CDR3 sequence is CASSYSTRNSYEQYF.

The chain couples TRBV9 to TRBJ2-7; TCRdb's D call of TRBD1 is untestable without DNA. This CDR3 contains 14 residues. Germline V gives CDR1 SGDLS, CDR2 YYNGEE. This chain's CDR3 is CASSVGPTPNEQYF.

This chain links TRBV6-4 with TRBJ2-2; TCRdb's D call, TRBD2, is unchecked because there is no DNA. CDR1 and CDR2 from the germline V gene are MRHNA and SNTAGT. The CDR3 consists of 20 residues. This CDR3 reads CASSPPTEVAGGSGTGELFF.

The chain carries TRBV19 and TRBJ2-2; TCRdb's assignment of TRBD2 cannot be checked, as there is no DNA. CDR3 length: 15 amino acids. Looked up from germline, CDR1 is LNHDA and CDR2 is SQIVND (reference sequence). The CDR3 loop is CASSIVGGFPGELFF.

The chain links TRBV12-3 or TRBV12-4 to TRBJ2-7. CDR3 length: 13 residues. The CDR3 here is CASSLVQSYEQYF.

The chain couples TRBV6-6 to TRBJ1-1. The length of the CDR3 is 13 residues. Germline CDR1 is MNHNY and CDR2 is SVGAGI (reference sequence). The CDR3 loop reads CASSYGSNTEAFF.

This CDR3 reads CASSAGTIKNIQYF. V usage is TRBV28 and J usage is TRBJ2-4. Germline-derived CDR1 and CDR2 are MDHEN and SYDVKM. The length of the CDR3 is 14 residues.

The chain recombines TRBV28 with TRBJ2-5. The CDR3 totals 13 residues. The V gene's germline CDR1 is MDHEN and CDR2 SYDVKM. The CDR3 region is CASSLGWQETQYF.

The CDR3 loop reads CASSLSGRNTGELFF. J is TRBJ2-2 and V is TRBV7-2. Per the germline V gene, CDR1 is SGHTA and CDR2 is FQGNSA. The CDR3 is 15 residues long.